The source of this T cell receptor beta chain is a study of cytomegalovirus exposure and HLA in healthy donors. Findings and caveats of the study: A later analysis reportedly found fewer N-insertions in an Asian-associated ancestry cluster than the approximately 700-donor mean.

CDR1 and CDR2 from the germline V gene are SEHNR and FQNEAQ (reference sequence). The V end was cut by 2 bases, the J end by 4 bases, with 14 bases between. CDR3 length equals 16 residues. As for this clone: Antigen unknown.

PCR involved 60 Vbeta and 13 Jbeta primers. Clones were sequenced by immunoSEQ multiplex PCR, and TCRdb holds only the in-frame ones, with some missing. This sample's table has about 110,000 clones. The gene calls are TRBV7-9 and TRBJ2-2; D is uncertain. Sequenced sample: PBMCs. This receptor was taken from a man in his fifties or sixties in good health and CMV-seronegative. This CDR3 is CASSLKSLPVTGELFF. The CDR3 nucleotides are TGTGCCAGCAGCTTAAAGAGCTTGCCGGTCACCGGGGAGCTGTTTTTT.